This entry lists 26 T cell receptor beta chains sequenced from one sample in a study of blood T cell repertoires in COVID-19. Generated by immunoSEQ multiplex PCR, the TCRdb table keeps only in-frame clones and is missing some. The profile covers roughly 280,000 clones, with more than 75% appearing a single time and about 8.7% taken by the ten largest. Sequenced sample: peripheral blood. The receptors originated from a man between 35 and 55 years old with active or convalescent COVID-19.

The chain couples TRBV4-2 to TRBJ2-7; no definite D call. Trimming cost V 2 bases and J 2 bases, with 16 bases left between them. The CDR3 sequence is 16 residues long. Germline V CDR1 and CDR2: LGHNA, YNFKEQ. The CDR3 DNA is TGTGCCAGCAGCCAAATATTGCGTGCGGAAGCCTACGAGCAGTACTTC. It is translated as CASSQILRAEAYEQYF.

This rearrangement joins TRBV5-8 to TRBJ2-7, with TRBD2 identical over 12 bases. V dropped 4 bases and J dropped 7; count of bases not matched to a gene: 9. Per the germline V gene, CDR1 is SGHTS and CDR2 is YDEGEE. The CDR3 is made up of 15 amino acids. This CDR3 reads CASSPRLAGAGEQYF. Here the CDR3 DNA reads TGTGCCAGCAGCCCTCGACTAGCGGGAGCAGGGGAGCAGTACTTC.

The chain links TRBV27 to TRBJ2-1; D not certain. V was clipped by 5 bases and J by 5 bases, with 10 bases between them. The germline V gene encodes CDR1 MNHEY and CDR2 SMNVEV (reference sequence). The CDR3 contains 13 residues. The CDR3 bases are TGTGCCAGCAGTCTGAACAACCACAATGAGCAGTTCTTC. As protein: CASSLNNHNEQFF.

The CDR3 coding sequence is TGTGCCAGCAGCTTAGCAACAGGGCACTATGGCTACACCTTC. Translated: CASSLATGHYGYTF. This sequence joins TRBV11-2 and TRBJ1-2, with TRBD1 as a possible D gene (6 bases). Germline V CDR1 and CDR2: SGHAT, FQNNGV. The V end lost 1 base, the J end lost 3 bases, and 9 bases lay between the germline ends. The CDR3 extends over 14 amino acids.

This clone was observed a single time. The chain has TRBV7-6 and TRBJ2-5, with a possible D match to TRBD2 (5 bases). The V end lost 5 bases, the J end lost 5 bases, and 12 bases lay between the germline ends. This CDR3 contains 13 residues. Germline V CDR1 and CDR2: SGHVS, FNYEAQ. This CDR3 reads CASSITRGETQYF. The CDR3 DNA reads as TGTGCCAGCAGCATAACCCGCGGGGAGACCCAGTACTTC.

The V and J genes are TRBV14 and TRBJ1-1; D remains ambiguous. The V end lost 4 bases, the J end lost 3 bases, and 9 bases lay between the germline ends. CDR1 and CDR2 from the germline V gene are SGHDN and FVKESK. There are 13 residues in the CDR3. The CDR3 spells CASSPVTYTEAFF. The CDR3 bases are TGTGCCAGCAGCCCGGTGACTTACACTGAAGCTTTCTTT.

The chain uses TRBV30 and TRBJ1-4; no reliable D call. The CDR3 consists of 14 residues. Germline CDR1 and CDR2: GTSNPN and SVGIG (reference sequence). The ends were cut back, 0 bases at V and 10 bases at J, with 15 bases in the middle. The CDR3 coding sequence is TGTGCCTGGAGTGTCGTAGGTGCCCCTAGAAAACTGTTTTTT. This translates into CAWSVVGAPRKLFF.

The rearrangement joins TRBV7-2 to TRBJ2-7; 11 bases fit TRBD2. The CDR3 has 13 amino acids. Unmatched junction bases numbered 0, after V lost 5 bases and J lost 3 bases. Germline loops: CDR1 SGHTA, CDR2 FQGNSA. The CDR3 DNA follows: TGTGCCAGCAGCACTAGCGGGGGCTACGAGCAGTACTTC. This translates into CASSTSGGYEQYF.

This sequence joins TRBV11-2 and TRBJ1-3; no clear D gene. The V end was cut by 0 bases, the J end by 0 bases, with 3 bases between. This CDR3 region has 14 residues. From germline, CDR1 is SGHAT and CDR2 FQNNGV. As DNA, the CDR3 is TGTGCCAGCAGCTTAGATTACTCTGGAAACACCATATATTTT. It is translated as CASSLDYSGNTIYF.

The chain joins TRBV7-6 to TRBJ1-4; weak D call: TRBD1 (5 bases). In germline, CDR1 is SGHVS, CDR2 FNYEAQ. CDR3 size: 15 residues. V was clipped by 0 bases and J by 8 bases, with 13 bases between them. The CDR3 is CASSLAQGTAEKLFF. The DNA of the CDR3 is TGTGCCAGCAGCTTAGCCCAGGGTACGGCGGAAAAACTGTTTTTT.

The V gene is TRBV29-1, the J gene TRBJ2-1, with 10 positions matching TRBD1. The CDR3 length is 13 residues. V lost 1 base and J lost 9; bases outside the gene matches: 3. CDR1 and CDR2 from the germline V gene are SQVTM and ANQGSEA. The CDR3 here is CSVEGTGGSEQFF. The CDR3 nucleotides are TGCAGCGTTGAAGGGACAGGGGGAAGTGAGCAGTTCTTC.

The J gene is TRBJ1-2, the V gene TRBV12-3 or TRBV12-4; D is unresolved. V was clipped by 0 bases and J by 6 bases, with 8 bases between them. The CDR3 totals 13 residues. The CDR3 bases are TGTGCCAGCAGTTTAGCCCAGACACATGGCTACACCTTC. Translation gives CASSLAQTHGYTF.

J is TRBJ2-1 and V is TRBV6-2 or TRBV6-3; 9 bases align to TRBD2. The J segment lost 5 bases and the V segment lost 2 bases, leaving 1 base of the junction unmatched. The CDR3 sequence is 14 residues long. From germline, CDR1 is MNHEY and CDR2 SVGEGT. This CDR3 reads CASSYAGGHNEQFF. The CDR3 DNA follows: TGTGCCAGCAGTTACGCGGGGGGGCACAATGAGCAGTTCTTC.

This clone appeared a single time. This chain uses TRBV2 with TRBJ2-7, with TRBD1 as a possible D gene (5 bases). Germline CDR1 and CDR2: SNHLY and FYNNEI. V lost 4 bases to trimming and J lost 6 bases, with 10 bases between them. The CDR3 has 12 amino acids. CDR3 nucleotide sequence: TGTGCCAGCAGTGCCCAGGGCGGCGAGCAGTACTTC. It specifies CASSAQGGEQYF.

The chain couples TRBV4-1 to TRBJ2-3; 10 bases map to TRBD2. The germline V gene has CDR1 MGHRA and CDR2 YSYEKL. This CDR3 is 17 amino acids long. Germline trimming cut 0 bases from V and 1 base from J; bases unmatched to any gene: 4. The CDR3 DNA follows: TGCGCCAGCAGCCAAGAGTTCCTAGCGGGAGGCACAGATACGCAGTATTTT. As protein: CASSQEFLAGGTDTQYF.

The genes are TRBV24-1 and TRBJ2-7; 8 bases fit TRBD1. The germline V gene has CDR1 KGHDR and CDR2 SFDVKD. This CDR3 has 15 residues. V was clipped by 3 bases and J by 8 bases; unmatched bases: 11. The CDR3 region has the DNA TGTGCCACCAGTGATACCCAGGGGACAGGACTACAGCAGTACTTC. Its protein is CATSDTQGTGLQQYF.

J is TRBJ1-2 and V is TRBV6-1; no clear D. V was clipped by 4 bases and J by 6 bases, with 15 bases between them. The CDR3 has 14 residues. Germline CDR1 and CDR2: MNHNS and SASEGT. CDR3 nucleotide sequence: TGTGCCAGCAGTGCAGCCCAGATCGGGGATGGCTACACCTTC. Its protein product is CASSAAQIGDGYTF.

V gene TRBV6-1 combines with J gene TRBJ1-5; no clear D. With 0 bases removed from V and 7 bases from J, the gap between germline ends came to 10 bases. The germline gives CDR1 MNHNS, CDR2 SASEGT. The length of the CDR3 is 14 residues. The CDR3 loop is CASSEAFSRQPQHF. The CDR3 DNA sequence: TGTGCCAGCAGTGAAGCGTTTAGTAGACAGCCCCAGCATTTT.

The CDR3 reads CASSQPGLAGGPVKEQFF. CDR3 DNA sequence: TGTGCCAGCAGTCAACCGGGACTAGCGGGGGGGCCTGTAAAGGAGCAGTTCTTC. This chain connects TRBV27 to TRBJ2-1, with 16 bases aligning to TRBD2. Per germline, CDR1 MNHEY and CDR2 SMNVEV (reference sequence). The CDR3 covers 18 residues. Trimming took 5 bases from V and 10 from J; bases not matched to a gene: 14.

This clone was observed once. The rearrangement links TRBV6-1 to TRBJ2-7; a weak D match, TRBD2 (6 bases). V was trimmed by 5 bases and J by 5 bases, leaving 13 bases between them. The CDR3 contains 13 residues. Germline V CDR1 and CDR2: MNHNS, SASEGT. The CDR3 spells CASSLGGSDEQYF. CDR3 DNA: TGTGCCAGCAGTTTGGGGGGTTCCGACGAGCAGTACTTC.

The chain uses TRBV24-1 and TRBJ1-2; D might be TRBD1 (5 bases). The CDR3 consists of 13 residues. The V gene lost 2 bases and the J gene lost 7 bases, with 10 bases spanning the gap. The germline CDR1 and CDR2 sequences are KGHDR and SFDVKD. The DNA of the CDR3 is TGTGCCACCAGTGATTCGGGGGGTGGTGGCTACACCTTC. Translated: CATSDSGGGGYTF.

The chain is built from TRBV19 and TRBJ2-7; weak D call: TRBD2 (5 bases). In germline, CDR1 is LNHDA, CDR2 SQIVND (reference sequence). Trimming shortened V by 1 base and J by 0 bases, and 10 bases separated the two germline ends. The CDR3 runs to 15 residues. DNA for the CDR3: TGTGCCAGTAGTATAGTTCCGGGGAGCTCCTACGAGCAGTACTTC. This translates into CASSIVPGSSYEQYF.

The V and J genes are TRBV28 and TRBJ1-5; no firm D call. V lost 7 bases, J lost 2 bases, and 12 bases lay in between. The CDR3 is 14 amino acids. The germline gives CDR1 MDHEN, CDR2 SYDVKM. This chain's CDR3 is CASILSRGNQPQHF. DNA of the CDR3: TGTGCCAGCATCCTCTCACGGGGCAATCAGCCCCAGCATTTT.

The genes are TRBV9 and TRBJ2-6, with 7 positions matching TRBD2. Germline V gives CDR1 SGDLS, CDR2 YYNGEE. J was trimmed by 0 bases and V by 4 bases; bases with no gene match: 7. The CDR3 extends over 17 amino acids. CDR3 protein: CASSRDGGNSGANVLTF. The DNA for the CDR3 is TGTGCCAGCAGCCGAGACGGGGGGAACTCTGGGGCCAACGTCCTGACTTTC. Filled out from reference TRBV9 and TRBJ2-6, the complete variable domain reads DSGVTQTPKHLITATGQRVTLRCSPRSGDLSVYWYQQSLDQGLQFLIQYYNGEERAKGNILERFSAQQFPDLHSELNLSSLELGDSALYFCASSRDGGNSGANVLTFGAGSRLTVL.

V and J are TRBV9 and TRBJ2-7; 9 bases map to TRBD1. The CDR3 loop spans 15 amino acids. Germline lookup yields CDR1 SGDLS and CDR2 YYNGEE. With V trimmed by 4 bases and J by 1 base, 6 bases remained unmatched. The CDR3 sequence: CASSPGTGWSYEQYF. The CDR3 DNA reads TGTGCCAGCAGCCCCGGGACAGGGTGGTCCTACGAGCAGTACTTC.

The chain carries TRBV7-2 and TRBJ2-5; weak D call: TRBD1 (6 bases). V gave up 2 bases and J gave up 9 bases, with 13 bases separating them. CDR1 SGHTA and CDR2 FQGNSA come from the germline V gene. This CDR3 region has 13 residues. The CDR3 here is CASSLPGADPQYF. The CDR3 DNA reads TGTGCCAGCAGCTTACCAGGGGCCGATCCCCAGTACTTC.